This is a list of T cell receptor beta chains from one sample in a study of PD-1 blockade in classical Hodgkin lymphoma. Sequenced by immunoSEQ multiplex PCR; TCRdb stores in-frame clones only, minus some. The sample includes approximately 11,000 clones, roughly 72% of them seen just once. This sample comprised CD4+ T cells from blood, obtained before the fourth cycle of nivolumab. All receptors come from a human donor with classical Hodgkin lymphoma. CDR3s include the opening cysteine and the closing phenylalanine or tryptophan. A D gene is named only where the DNA matches it firmly. Size values are once, few and many counts, or a class for expanded clones, and some rows have none.

j_call d_call v_call clone_size cdr3_aa cdr3_nt
TRBJ1-1 NA TRBV9 NA CASSALGQMNTEAFF TGTGCCAGCAGCGCCCTCGGGCAGATGAACACTGAAGCTTTCTTT
TRBJ1-1 TRBD1 TRBV9 NA CASSETGQGIGAFF TGTGCCAGCAGCGAGACGGGACAGGGAATAGGAGCTTTCTTT
TRBJ1-2 NA TRBV28 NA CASSTGGGRYGYTF TGTGCCAGCAGTACCGGGGGGGGGCGCTATGGCTACACCTTC
TRBJ2-7 TRBD2 TRBV11-2 NA CASSLELGLAGVYEQYF TGTGCCAGCAGCTTAGAATTAGGACTAGCGGGAGTGTACGAGCAGTACTTC
TRBJ1-1 NA TRBV14 NA CASSQVKGIEAFF TGTGCCAGCAGCCAAGTGAAGGGGATTGAAGCTTTCTTT
TRBJ2-1 TRBD2 TRBV19 NA CASTNRGAGNSNEQFF TGTGCCAGTACCAATCGGGGAGCGGGGAATAGCAATGAGCAGTTCTTC
TRBJ2-2 NA TRBV4-2 few CASSQDLGVSTGELFF TGTGCCAGCAGCCAAGATCTCGGGGTTAGCACCGGGGAGCTGTTTTTT
TRBJ2-4 NA TRBV5-1 NA CASSLEEVDIQYF TGCGCCAGCAGCCTGGAGGAGGTGGACATTCAGTACTTC
TRBJ2-3 NA TRBV6-5 NA CASSYKGDTDTQYF TGTGCCAGCAGTTACAAGGGGGATACAGATACGCAGTATTTT
TRBJ1-1 NA TRBV29-1 NA CSVAEGTNTEAFF TGCAGCGTTGCTGAGGGAACGAACACTGAAGCTTTCTTT
TRBJ1-5 NA TRBV7-2 NA CASSIRGNQPQHF TGTGCCAGCAGCATTAGGGGAAATCAGCCCCAGCATTTT
TRBJ2-1 NA TRBV5-1 NA CASSLNTFGQRSVNEQFF TGCGCCAGCAGCTTGAATACGTTCGGACAGCGGTCCGTCAATGAGCAGTTCTTC
TRBJ1-1 NA TRBV5-1 NA CASSSGWGDEAFF TGCGCCAGCAGCTCGGGGTGGGGGGATGAAGCTTTCTTT
TRBJ1-5 TRBD1 TRBV19 NA CASGPLGQGINQPQHF TGTGCCAGCGGACCCTTAGGACAGGGGATCAATCAGCCCCAGCATTTT